These 22 T cell receptor beta chains originate from one sample sequenced in a study of early T cells in non-severe SARS-CoV-2 infection (dated by TCRdb to the early 2020s). The method behind the library was 5' RACE. Sequenced on a NextSeq 500. TCRdb reprocessed the public reads (quality trimming at Q25 with fastp, clone calling with MiXCR) and kept in-frame beta chains. Identical CDR3 protein sequences are pooled into one entry, listed with their most common genes and DNA. The sample yields about 67,000 distinct CDR3 sequences; 11% were counted once. The biggest ten clones account for 3% to 4.5% of the sample. Sequencing was done on a sample of whole blood. The receptor set was obtained from an adult who was a healthcare worker with PCR-confirmed SARS-CoV-2 infection or an uninfected control (not recorded which).

This clonotype was found a few times. In DNA form, the CDR3 reads TGTGCCAGCAGCCGATCAGACAGGGTAAACATTCAGTACTTC. Protein product: CASSRSDRVNIQYF. This rearrangement joins TRBV9 to TRBJ2-4, with 7 bases lining up with TRBD1. The CDR3 sequence is 14 residues long. Germline CDR1 reads SGDLS; CDR2 reads YYNGEE. V dropped 4 bases and J dropped 6; count of bases not matched to a gene: 7.

This clonotype has ten or more counts. The chain recombines TRBV14 with TRBJ2-1; D call uncertain. The V end was cut by 0 bases, the J end by 10 bases, with 13 bases between. CDR1 and CDR2 (germline): SGHDN, FVKESK. This CDR3 comprises 14 residues. The CDR3 sequence: CASSQDEKGLEQFF. CDR3 in DNA: TGTGCCAGCAGCCAAGACGAGAAGGGTTTGGAGCAGTTCTTC.

This clonotype was found many times. The rearrangement joins TRBV5-4 to TRBJ2-3; 7 bases fit TRBD2. CDR1 is SGHNT, CDR2 YYREEE, per germline (reference sequence). J gave up 5 bases and V 2 bases, and 5 bases lay outside the gene matches. CDR3 size: 14 residues. The CDR3: CASSLGVAGDTQYF. The CDR3 DNA follows: TGTGCCAGCAGCTTAGGGGTAGCGGGAGATACGCAGTATTTT.

In its sample, this clonotype was seen a few times. CDR3 nucleotides: TGTGCCAGCAGCTTCCCTAGCGCCTCCTACGAGCAGTACTTC. Translated, it gives CASSFPSASYEQYF. J is TRBJ2-7 and V is TRBV7-9, with a weak D call TRBD2 (6 bases). This CDR3 comprises 14 residues. Germline CDR1 reads SEHNR; CDR2 reads FQNEAQ (reference sequence). Between the trimmed V and J ends, which lost 3 bases and 0 bases, there was a span of 9 bases.

This clonotype was detected many times. The genes are TRBV19 and TRBJ2-2, with D possibly TRBD2 on 5 matching bases. Germline V CDR1 and CDR2: LNHDA, SQIVND (reference sequence). V lost 5 bases to trimming and J lost 3 bases, with 10 bases between them. This CDR3 spans 14 amino acids. CDR3 coding DNA: TGTGCCAGTAGTTCTAGGACTGACACCGGGGAGCTGTTTTTT. Protein product: CASSSRTDTGELFF.

This rearrangement joins TRBV10-2 to TRBJ2-7; TRBD1 or TRBD2 may be the D gene (5 bases each). The ends were cut back, 10 bases at V and 1 base at J, with 20 bases in the middle. The CDR3 sequence is 15 residues long. Germline V gene sequence: CDR1 WSHSY, CDR2 SAAADI. The CDR3 region is CATQEPGRSSYEQYF. In DNA, the CDR3 is TGCGCCACTCAGGAACCGGGACGGTCGTCCTACGAGCAGTACTTC.

This clonotype was recorded at least ten times. This sequence joins TRBV6-1 and TRBJ2-3, with D unclear. The V end lost 4 bases, the J end lost 2 bases, and 10 bases lay between the germline ends. CDR3 length equals 14 residues. In germline, CDR1 is MNHNS, CDR2 SASEGT. The CDR3 DNA reads TGTGCCAGCAGTGTACTACCAGACACAGATACGCAGTATTTT. Translating it yields CASSVLPDTDTQYF.

V usage is TRBV11-2 and J usage is TRBJ2-4; D is undetermined. In germline, CDR1 is SGHAT, CDR2 FQNNGV. V gave up 0 bases and J gave up 10 bases, with 7 bases separating them. The CDR3 length is 12 residues. CDR3 nucleotide sequence: TGTGCCAGCAGCTTAGATCCTACAATTCAGTACTTC. Translation: CASSLDPTIQYF.

This clonotype was seen a few times. This rearrangement joins TRBV7-8 to TRBJ1-2; 8 bases align to TRBD1. Trimming removed 5 bases from V and 2 bases from J; junction bases left unmatched: 4. This CDR3 contains 14 residues. The germline gives CDR1 SGHVS, CDR2 FQNEAQ. The CDR3 region is CASSSGQGNYGYTF. The CDR3 nucleotides are TGTGCCAGCAGCAGTGGACAGGGCAACTATGGCTACACCTTC.

This clonotype was counted many times. The chain joins TRBV20-1 to TRBJ2-4, with TRBD2 matching over 11 bases. This CDR3 is 13 amino acids long. V trimming: 4 bases; J trimming: 6 bases; junction bases outside the gene matches: 2. Germline V gene data show CDR1 as DFQATT and CDR2 as SNEGSKA (reference sequence). CDR3 sequence (DNA): TGCAGTGCTACTACTAGCGGGAGAAACATTCAGTACTTC. It specifies CSATTSGRNIQYF.

This clonotype was seen repeatedly, ten times or more. The V gene is TRBV5-5, the J gene TRBJ2-1; unclear D gene. Germline V gives CDR1 SGHKS, CDR2 YYEKEE (reference sequence). CDR3 size: 10 residues. The V end was cut by 4 bases, the J end by 5 bases, with 1 base between. The CDR3 loop reads CASSNNEQFF. The CDR3 DNA follows: TGTGCCAGCAGCAACAATGAGCAGTTCTTC. The full variable domain, with the rest looked up from reference TRBV5-5 and TRBJ2-1, is DAGVTQSPTHLIKTRGQQVTLRCSPISGHKSVSWYQQVLGQGPQFIFQYYEKEERGRGNFPDRFSARQFPNYSSELNVNALLLGDSALYLCASSNNEQFFGPGTRLTVL.

This clonotype was counted many times. The chain combines TRBV5-6 with TRBJ2-7; D not resolved. Germline V gene sequence: CDR1 SGHDT, CDR2 YYEEEE. The CDR3 consists of 14 residues. V lost 0 bases to trimming and J lost 3 bases, with 10 bases between them. The CDR3, as DNA: TGTGCCAGCAGCTTGGGGCCTGGGAACTACGAGCAGTACTTC. Encoded protein: CASSLGPGNYEQYF.

This clonotype was counted ten times or more. The chain carries TRBV2 and TRBJ2-4; 8 nucleotides match TRBD1. V lost 3 bases and J lost 6; bases outside the gene matches: 4. The V gene's germline CDR1 is SNHLY and CDR2 FYNNEI. The CDR3 length is 14 residues. CDR3 region: CASSDRTGRNIQYF. CDR3 DNA: TGTGCCAGCAGTGACAGGACAGGGCGAAACATTCAGTACTTC.

This chain joins TRBV20-1 and TRBJ2-5, with TRBD1 matching over 7 bases. Per the germline V gene, CDR1 is DFQATT and CDR2 is SNEGSKA (reference sequence). This CDR3 is 12 amino acids long. Trimming removed 5 bases from V and 5 bases from J; junction bases left unmatched: 5. In nucleotides, the CDR3 is TGCAGTGCTGGGACAGTTGGGGAGACCCAGTACTTC. Translation: CSAGTVGETQYF.

The chain employs TRBV9 and TRBJ2-5; no firm D call. CDR3 length: 9 residues. The germline V and J ends were trimmed by 7 bases and 6 bases, with 4 bases remaining between them. CDR1 SGDLS and CDR2 YYNGEE come from the germline V gene. The DNA of the CDR3 is TGTGCCAGCGGAAAGACCCAGTACTTC. It encodes CASGKTQYF.

The table lists this clonotype with many counts. The rearrangement joins TRBV4-1 to TRBJ1-1, with D perhaps matching TRBD1 (5 bases). CDR1 and CDR2 from the germline V gene are MGHRA and YSYEKL. The CDR3 loop spans 17 amino acids. Trimming shortened V by 2 bases and J by 0 bases, and 16 bases separated the two germline ends. The CDR3 coding sequence is TGCGCCAGCAGCCAACTGGGACGGAGTAATATGAACACTGAAGCTTTCTTT. Translating gives CASSQLGRSNMNTEAFF.

This clonotype has just a few counts. The rearrangement uses TRBV3-1 and TRBJ2-7; no definite D call. The CDR3 is made up of 14 amino acids. Between the trimmed V and J ends, which lost 2 bases and 3 bases, there was a span of 11 bases. Germline V gene data show CDR1 as LGHDT and CDR2 as YNNKEL (reference sequence). In DNA, the CDR3 is TGTGCCAGCAGCCAATATGCGTCGGGCTACGAGCAGTACTTC. It translates to CASSQYASGYEQYF.

This clonotype came up a few times. This rearrangement joins TRBV29-1 to TRBJ1-5, with 9 bases fitting TRBD1. Looked up from germline, CDR1 is SQVTM and CDR2 is ANQGSEA. With V trimmed by 6 bases and J by 1 base, 4 bases remained unmatched. The CDR3 consists of 14 residues. CDR3 DNA sequence: TGCAGCGTCACCGGGACAGGGAGCAATCAGCCCCAGCATTTT. Translation: CSVTGTGSNQPQHF.

This clonotype came up many times. The chain couples TRBV28 to TRBJ2-1, with 7 bases fitting TRBD2. This CDR3 region has 14 residues. V shed 5 bases and J 7 bases; nucleotides not matched to a gene: 8. Germline lookup yields CDR1 MDHEN and CDR2 SYDVKM. Here the CDR3 DNA reads TGTGCCAGCAGTCCCCCACCCGGGAGGAATGAGCAGTTCTTC. Protein product: CASSPPPGRNEQFF.

This clonotype was detected many times. The genes are TRBV6-2 or TRBV6-3 and TRBJ1-2, with D maybe TRBD1 (5 bases). This CDR3 has 13 residues. Germline V gene lookup returns CDR1 MNHEY and CDR2 SVGEGT. Trimming removed 6 bases from V and 6 bases from J, with 14 bases in between. CDR3 protein: CASSSAQGNGYTF. CDR3 coding DNA: TGTGCCAGCAGCTCGGCCCAGGGAAATGGCTACACCTTC.

This clonotype was counted at least ten times. This chain connects TRBV12-3 or TRBV12-4 to TRBJ2-1; TRBD2 agrees at 13 bases. With 7 bases clipped from V and 2 bases from J, the junction kept 2 bases outside the gene matches. The CDR3 runs to 15 residues. CDR3 loop: CASTGTSGTYNEQFF. The CDR3 nucleotides are TGTGCCAGCACGGGGACTAGCGGGACCTACAATGAGCAGTTCTTC.

As concerns this clonotype: The final CDR3 position lacks the conserved phenylalanine or tryptophan, pointing to a likely read error. V gene TRBV28 combines with J gene TRBJ1-3; possibly TRBD1 for D (5 bases). Between the trimmed V and J ends, which lost 4 bases and 4 bases, there was a span of 11 bases. The germline gives CDR1 MDHEN, CDR2 SYDVKM. CDR3 length equals 14 residues. The CDR3 loop reads CASSSRGIGNTIYC. The CDR3 DNA follows: TGTGCCAGCAGTTCCCGGGGGATCGGAAACACCATATATTGT.